The clone carrying this T cell receptor beta chain was observed a few times. Its specificity is unknown. This specimen belongs to a study of cytotoxic CD8 clonotypes in ibrutinib-treated CLL. The wider study: Researchers reported ten to eleven relapsed/refractory and about 15 treatment-naive patients, roughly 18 of them IGHV unmutated.

Regarding the study as a whole: Treatment saw public clonotypes, which were uncommon, either contract or stay stable.

Here immunoSEQ multiplex PCR was the method, and the copy in TCRdb shows in-frame clones only, minus some. Of over 200,000 clones listed, more than 70% are singletons. Sequences were derived from PBMCs, sampled after 12 months of ibrutinib treatment. The receptor's source is a human donor with chronic lymphocytic leukemia.

This chain's CDR3 is CASSLQGVGEKLFF. The CDR3, as DNA: TGCGCCAGCAGCCTACAGGGGGTAGGAGAAAAACTGTTTTTT. The chain employs TRBV4-1 and TRBJ1-4; 8 nucleotides match TRBD1. V was pared by 4 bases and J by 8 bases, with 6 bases of the junction left unmatched. Per the germline V gene, CDR1 is MGHRA and CDR2 is YSYEKL. This CDR3 region has 14 residues.